The clone carrying this TCR beta chain has more than one count but fewer than ten. This CDR3 is built from 13 residues. Germline CDR1 SGHTA, CDR2 FQGNSA. The V end was cut by 7 bases, the J end by 2 bases, with 11 bases between. MiXCR, applied by TCRdb to the RT-PCR reads, yields one record per CDR3 protein. The table includes hundreds of thousands of distinct CDR3 sequences, around 14% detected once. The sequenced sample consisted of memory CD4+ T cells from blood. The sequence was obtained from a female donor in good health, serving as a healthy control. The chain uses TRBV7-2 and TRBJ2-5, with D uncertain. The CDR3 is CASTLRRQETQYF. CDR3 DNA: TGTGCCAGCACCCTAAGGAGACAAGAGACCCAGTACTTC.